These 4 T cell receptor beta chains came from one sample sequenced in a study of cytomegalovirus exposure and HLA in healthy donors. The primer mix had 60 Vbeta and 13 Jbeta primers. Using immunoSEQ multiplex PCR, the repertoire was profiled, and TCRdb retains in-frame clones only, with some absent. Of around 130,000 clones detected, 84% appear once; the ten largest clones hold almost 3%. The sample consisted of PBMCs. These receptors all come from a young woman in good health and CMV-seropositive.

Concerning this clone: An end of the junction differs from the germline gene, which may be a read error. This chain links TRBV7-9 with TRBJ1-2, with 11 bases lining up with TRBD1. Per the germline V gene, CDR1 is SEHNR and CDR2 is FQNEAQ (reference sequence). The CDR3 extends over 16 amino acids. The CDR3 protein is CASSSVGGQGVFGHTF. In nucleotides, the CDR3 is TGTGCCAGCAGCTCGGTTGGGGGACAGGGGGTATTTGGCCACACCTTC.

The V gene is TRBV12-5, the J gene TRBJ2-7, with 9 positions matching TRBD1. This CDR3 has 17 residues. The V segment lost 1 base and the J segment 0 bases; nucleotides outside the gene matches: 7. The germline CDR1 and CDR2 sequences are LGHNT and FRNRAP. CDR3 in amino acids: CASGLDTGGRSSYEQYF. DNA of the CDR3: TGTGCTAGTGGTTTGGATACAGGGGGCCGGAGCTCCTACGAGCAGTACTTC. Full variable domain (remainder filled in from reference TRBV12-5 and TRBJ2-7): DARVTQTPRHKVTEMGQEVTMRCQPILGHNTVFWYRQTMMQGLELLAYFRNRAPLDDSGMPKDRFSAEMPDATLATLKIQPSEPRDSAVYFCASGLDTGGRSSYEQYFGPGTRLTVT.

Here the CDR3 DNA reads TGTGCCAGCAGCCCGACTGTGAACACTGAAGCTTTCTTT. This gives the protein CASSPTVNTEAFF. The chain has TRBV28 and TRBJ1-1, with no clear D. Trimming cost V 6 bases and J 0 bases, with 8 bases left between them. The length of the CDR3 is 13 residues. Per the germline V gene, CDR1 is MDHEN and CDR2 is SYDVKM.

This chain's CDR3 is CASSGDSSYEQYF. In DNA, the CDR3 is TGTGCCAGCAGCGGAGACAGCTCCTACGAGCAGTACTTC. V usage is TRBV9 and J usage is TRBJ2-5, with a tentative D call TRBD1 (5 bases). The J call may not be correct, given that the DNA end is closer to TRBJ2-7. This CDR3 has 13 residues. CDR1 and CDR2 from the germline V gene are SGDLS and YYNGEE.